The rows below give T cell receptor beta chains drawn from one sample of a study of spatial heterogeneity in lung cancer. TCRdb itself ran the 5' RACE reads through MiXCR, one entry per CDR3 protein. The repertoire holds 95,000 to 130,000 distinct CDR3 sequences, with roughly an eighth as singletons. Sequences were derived from PBMCs, sampled at follow-up. All receptors derive from a male donor with early-stage non-small cell lung cancer. Both conserved end residues are part of each CDR3. A D gene is named only where the DNA matches it firmly. A row's size may be missing; if present it is once, few, many or a size class.

size	V	J	D	CDR3	DNA
-	TRBV4-1	TRBJ2-7	-	CASSQGRRQEQYF	TGCGCCAGCAGCCAAGGGAGGCGCCAGGAGCAGTACTTC
few	TRBV14	TRBJ1-2	TRBD1	CASSQSHRGRGYGYTF	TGTGCCAGCAGCCAATCTCACAGGGGGCGCGGGTATGGCTACACCTTC
few	TRBV20-1	TRBJ2-2	TRBD1	CSARDHGQGATGELFF	TGCAGTGCTAGAGATCACGGCCAGGGGGCCACCGGGGAGCTGTTTTTT
many	TRBV27	TRBJ2-7	-	CASSLFVDHWEQYF	TGTGCCAGCAGTTTATTCGTAGACCACTGGGAGCAGTACTTC
few	TRBV10-3	TRBJ2-7	TRBD1	CAISGTGGYEQYF	TGTGCCATCAGTGGGACAGGGGGCTACGAGCAGTACTTC
many	TRBV15	TRBJ1-6	TRBD1	CATSREKTGTGGRRTPLHF	TGTGCCACCAGCAGAGAAAAGACCGGGACAGGCGGACGTCGAACACCCCTCCACTTT
few	TRBV3-1	TRBJ1-3	-	CASSQNSGGNTIYF	TGTGCCAGCAGCCAAAACAGCGGCGGAAACACCATATATTTT
many	TRBV28	TRBJ2-2	-	CASSLPGSTTPGELFF	TGTGCCAGCAGTCTTCCCGGGTCCACAACACCCGGGGAGCTGTTTTTT
few	TRBV7-9	TRBJ2-7	TRBD1	CASSPRDRAAYEQYF	TGTGCCAGCAGCCCCCGGGACAGGGCAGCCTACGAGCAGTACTTC
few	TRBV6-5	TRBJ2-7	-	CASSYARGPYEQYF	TGTGCCAGCAGTTACGCGCGGGGGCCCTACGAGCAGTACTTC
many	TRBV28	TRBJ1-2	TRBD1	CATDRENYGYTF	TGTGCCACCGACAGGGAAAACTATGGCTACACCTTC
-	TRBV21-1	TRBJ2-1	-	CASSKKPKAYNEQFF	TGTGCCAGCAGCAAAAAGCCCAAGGCCTACAATGAGCAGTTCTTC
-	TRBV7-2	TRBJ1-3	-	CASSLEGTTRNTIYF	TGTGCCAGCAGCCTAGAGGGCACAACACGAAACACCATATATTTT
-	TRBV7-9	TRBJ2-7	-	CASSFEGPYEQYF	TGTGCCAGCAGCTTTGAGGGACCCTACGAGCAGTACTTC